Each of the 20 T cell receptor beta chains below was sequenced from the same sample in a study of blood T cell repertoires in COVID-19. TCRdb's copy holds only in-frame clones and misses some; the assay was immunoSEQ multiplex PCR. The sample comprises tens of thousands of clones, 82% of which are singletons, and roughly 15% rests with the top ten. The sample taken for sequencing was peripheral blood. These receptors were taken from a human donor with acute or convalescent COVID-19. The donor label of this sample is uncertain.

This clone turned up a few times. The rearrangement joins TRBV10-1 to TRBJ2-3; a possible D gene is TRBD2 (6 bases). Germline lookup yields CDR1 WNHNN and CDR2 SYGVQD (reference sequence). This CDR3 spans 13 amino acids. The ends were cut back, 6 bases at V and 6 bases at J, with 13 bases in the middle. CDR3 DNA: TGCGCCAGCAGCCTAAGACTAGAGGATACGCAGTATTTT. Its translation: CASSLRLEDTQYF.

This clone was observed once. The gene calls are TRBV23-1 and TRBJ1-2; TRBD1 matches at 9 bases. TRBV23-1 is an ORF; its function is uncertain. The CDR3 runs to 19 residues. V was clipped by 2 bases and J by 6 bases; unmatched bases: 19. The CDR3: CASSQPSTGTGRFWDGYTF. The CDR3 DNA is TGCGCCAGCAGTCAACCCAGCACCGGGACAGGGCGGTTTTGGGATGGCTACACCTTC.

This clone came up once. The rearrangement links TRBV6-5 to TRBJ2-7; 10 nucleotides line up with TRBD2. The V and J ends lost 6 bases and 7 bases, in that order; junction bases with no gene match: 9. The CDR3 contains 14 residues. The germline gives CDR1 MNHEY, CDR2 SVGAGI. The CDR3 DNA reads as TGTGCCAGCAGCCAGCGGGAGGGCCTAGGAGAGCAGTACTTC. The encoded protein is CASSQREGLGEQYF.

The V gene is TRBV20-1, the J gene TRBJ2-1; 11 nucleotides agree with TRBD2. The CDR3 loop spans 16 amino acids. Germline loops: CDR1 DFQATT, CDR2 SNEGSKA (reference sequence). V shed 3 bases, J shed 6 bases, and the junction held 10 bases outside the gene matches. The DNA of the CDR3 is TGCAGTGCTAGTCCCTATAGCGGGGGGGACAGCAATGAGCAGTTCTTC. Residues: CSASPYSGGDSNEQFF.

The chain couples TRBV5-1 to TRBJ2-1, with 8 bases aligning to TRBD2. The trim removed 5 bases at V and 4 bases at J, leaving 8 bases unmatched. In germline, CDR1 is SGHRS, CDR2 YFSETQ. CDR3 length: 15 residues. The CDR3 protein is CASRAMSGSYNEQFF. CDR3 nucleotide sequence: TGCGCCAGCAGGGCCATGAGCGGGAGTTACAATGAGCAGTTCTTC.

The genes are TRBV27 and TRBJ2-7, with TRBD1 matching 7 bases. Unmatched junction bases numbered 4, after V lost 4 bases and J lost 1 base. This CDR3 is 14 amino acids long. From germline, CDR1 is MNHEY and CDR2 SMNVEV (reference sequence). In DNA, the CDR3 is TGTGCCAGCAGTTCTGGGACAGCATCCTACGAGCAGTACTTC. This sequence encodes CASSSGTASYEQYF.

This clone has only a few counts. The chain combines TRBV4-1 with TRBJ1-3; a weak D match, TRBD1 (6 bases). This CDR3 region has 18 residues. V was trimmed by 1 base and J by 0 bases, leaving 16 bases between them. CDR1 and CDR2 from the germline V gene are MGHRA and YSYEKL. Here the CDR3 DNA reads TGCGCCAGCAGCCAAGGGGGCAGGGGTAGGGGCTCTGGAAACACCATATATTTT. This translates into CASSQGGRGRGSGNTIYF.

Here the CDR3 reads CASSLIPFSGAREQFF. The CDR3 coding sequence is TGTGCCAGCAGTTTAATCCCCTTCTCTGGCGCGAGGGAGCAGTTCTTC. This sequence joins TRBV28 and TRBJ2-1, with D uncertain. CDR1 MDHEN and CDR2 SYDVKM come from the germline V gene. The CDR3 totals 16 residues. Trimming removed 2 bases at V and 10 bases at J, with 21 bases between.

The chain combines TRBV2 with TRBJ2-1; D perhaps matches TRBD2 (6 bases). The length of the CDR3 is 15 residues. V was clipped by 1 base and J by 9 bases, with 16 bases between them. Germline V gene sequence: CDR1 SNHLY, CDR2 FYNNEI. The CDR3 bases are TGTGCCAGCAGTGAAGGGTTGGGACTGAGGCGTGAGCAGTTCTTC. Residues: CASSEGLGLRREQFF.

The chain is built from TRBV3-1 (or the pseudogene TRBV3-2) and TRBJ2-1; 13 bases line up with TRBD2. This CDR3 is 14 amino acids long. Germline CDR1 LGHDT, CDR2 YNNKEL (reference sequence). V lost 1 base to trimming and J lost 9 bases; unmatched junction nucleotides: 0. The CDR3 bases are TGTGCCAGCAGCCAAGGGACTAGCGGGGGTGAGCAGTTCTTC. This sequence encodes CASSQGTSGGEQFF.

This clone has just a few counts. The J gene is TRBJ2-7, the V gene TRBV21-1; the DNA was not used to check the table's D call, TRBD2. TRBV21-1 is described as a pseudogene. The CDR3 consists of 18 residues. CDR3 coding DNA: TGTGCCAGCAGCATAAACGGCCTCGGGTGCCGAGGGTCTTACGAGCAGTACTTC. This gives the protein CASSINGLGCRGSYEQYF.

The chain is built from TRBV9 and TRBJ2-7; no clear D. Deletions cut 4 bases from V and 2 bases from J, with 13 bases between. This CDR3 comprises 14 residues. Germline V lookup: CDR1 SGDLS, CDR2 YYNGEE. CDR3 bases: TGTGCCAGCAGCCCCGGAGTGTTCCCCTACGAGCAGTACTTC. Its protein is CASSPGVFPYEQYF.

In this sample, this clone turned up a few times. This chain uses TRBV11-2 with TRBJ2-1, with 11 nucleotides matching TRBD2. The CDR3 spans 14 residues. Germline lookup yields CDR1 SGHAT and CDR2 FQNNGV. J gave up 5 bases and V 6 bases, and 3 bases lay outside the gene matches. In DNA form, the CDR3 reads TGTGCCAGCAGGTCACTAGCGGGGGACAATGAGCAGTTCTTC. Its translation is CASRSLAGDNEQFF.

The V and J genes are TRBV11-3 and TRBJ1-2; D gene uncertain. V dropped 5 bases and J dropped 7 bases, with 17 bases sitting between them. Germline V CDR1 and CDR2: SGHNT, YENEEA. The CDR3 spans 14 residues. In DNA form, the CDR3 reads TGTGCCAGCAGCAAAACGTCCCTTGGGAGTGGCTACACCTTC. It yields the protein CASSKTSLGSGYTF.

The CDR3 loop is CASSTQTSTDEQFF. The DNA for the CDR3 is TGTGCCAGCAGCACCCAGACTAGCACCGATGAGCAGTTCTTC. The rearrangement links TRBV7-2 to TRBJ2-1; 7 bases agree with TRBD2. Germline assignment: CDR1 SGHTA and CDR2 FQGNSA. V lost 5 bases to trimming and J lost 8 bases; unmatched junction nucleotides: 9. This CDR3 is built from 14 residues.

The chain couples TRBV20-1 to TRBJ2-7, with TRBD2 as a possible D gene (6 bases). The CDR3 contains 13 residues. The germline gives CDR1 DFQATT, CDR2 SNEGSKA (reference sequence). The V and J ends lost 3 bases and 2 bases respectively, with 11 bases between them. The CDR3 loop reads CSASWGTAYEQYF. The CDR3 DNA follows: TGCAGTGCTAGTTGGGGGACTGCCTACGAGCAGTACTTC.

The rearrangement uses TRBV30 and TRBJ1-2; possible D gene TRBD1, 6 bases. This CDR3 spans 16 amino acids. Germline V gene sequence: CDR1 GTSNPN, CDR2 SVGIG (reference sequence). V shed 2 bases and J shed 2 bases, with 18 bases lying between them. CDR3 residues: CAWSLQVGGQNYGYTF. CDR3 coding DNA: TGTGCCTGGAGTCTCCAGGTGGGGGGGCAAAACTATGGCTACACCTTC.

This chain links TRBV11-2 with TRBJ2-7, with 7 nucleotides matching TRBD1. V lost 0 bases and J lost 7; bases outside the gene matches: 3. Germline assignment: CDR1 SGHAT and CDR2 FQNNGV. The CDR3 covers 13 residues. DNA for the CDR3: TGTGCCAGCAGCTTAGAAACAGGGGTTGAGCAGTACTTC. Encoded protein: CASSLETGVEQYF.

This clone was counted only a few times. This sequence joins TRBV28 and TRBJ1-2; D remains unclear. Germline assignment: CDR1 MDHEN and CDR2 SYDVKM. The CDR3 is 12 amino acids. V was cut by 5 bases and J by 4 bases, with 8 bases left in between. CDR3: CASSAVSYGYTF. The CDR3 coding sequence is TGTGCCAGCAGTGCCGTTAGCTATGGCTACACCTTC.

CDR3 protein: CASSTLGGVNYGYTF. In nucleotides, the CDR3 is TGTGCCAGTAGTACCTTAGGGGGTGTGAACTATGGCTACACCTTC. This chain connects TRBV19 to TRBJ1-2; D is perhaps TRBD1 (6 bases). Germline assignment: CDR1 LNHDA and CDR2 SQIVND (reference sequence). The CDR3 is 15 residues long. V lost 4 bases to trimming and J lost 2 bases, with 14 bases between them.